Listed here are 24 T cell receptor beta chains from one sample, sequenced in a study of shared clonotypes between healthy human individuals. Only in-frame clones appear in the TCRdb table, and some are missing; sequencing was by immunoSEQ multiplex PCR. Among around 440,000 clones listed, roughly three quarters were seen once. The sequencing input was PBMCs. The receptors shown here come from a woman in her thirties or forties in good health. Some clones in this sample may be carry-over from other donors' samples.

The V call is TRBV11-2, the J call TRBJ1-1, with 7 bases lining up with TRBD1. J lost 1 base, V lost 6 bases, and 8 bases had no gene match. Germline CDR1 is SGHAT and CDR2 is FQNNGV. CDR3 length: 15 amino acids. CDR3 in DNA: TGTGCCAGCAGACCGTTACAGGGGTCGAACACTGAAGCTTTCTTT. It encodes CASRPLQGSNTEAFF.

At least ten counts were recorded for this clone. The chain has TRBV7-8 and TRBJ2-1, with D tentatively TRBD2 (6 bases). The CDR3 sequence is 15 residues long. Trimming took 1 base from V and 5 from J, leaving 12 bases between them. Germline CDR1 and CDR2: SGHVS and FQNEAQ. CDR3 sequence (DNA): TGTGCCAGCAGCTTAGTGGCGGGAACCCACAATGAGCAGTTCTTC. Its protein is CASSLVAGTHNEQFF.

This clone showed up just a few times. The sample carries other DNA sequences with the same CDR3. In DNA form, the CDR3 reads TGTGCCAGCAGTCCCGGACGAGAACCCTACGAGCAGTACTTC. Protein product: CASSPGREPYEQYF. The chain combines TRBV28 with TRBJ2-7; D is ambiguous. The CDR3 is 14 amino acids. V lost 5 bases, J lost 2 bases, and 13 bases lay in between. Germline V gene data show CDR1 as MDHEN and CDR2 as SYDVKM.

This clone occurred a few times. This chain joins TRBV27 and TRBJ1-1; D uncertain. Germline-derived CDR1 and CDR2 are MNHEY and SMNVEV (reference sequence). Trimming stripped 7 bases from V and 0 bases from J, with 3 bases between. This CDR3 is built from 11 residues. This chain's CDR3 is CASNLNTEAFF. The DNA of the CDR3 is TGTGCCAGCAACCTGAACACTGAAGCTTTCTTT.

The chain links TRBV5-1 to TRBJ1-1, with 8 bases lining up with TRBD1. The CDR3 length is 14 residues. Per the germline V gene, CDR1 is SGHRS and CDR2 is YFSETQ. V shed 4 bases, J shed 8 bases, and the junction held 10 bases outside the gene matches. The CDR3 region is CASSDAGGAREAFF. CDR3 bases: TGCGCCAGCAGCGACGCAGGGGGCGCCAGGGAAGCTTTCTTT.

As for this clone: A far more abundant clone sits one base away, making this likely a read error. The genes are TRBV27 and TRBJ2-2; TRBD2 matches 8 bases. CDR3 length: 13 amino acids. Per germline, CDR1 MNHEY and CDR2 SMNVEV (reference sequence). The CDR3 region has the DNA TGTGCCAGCACTAGCGGGCGCACCGGGGAGCTGCTTTTT. It encodes CASTSGRTGELLF.

The table lists this clone with a few counts. The chain links TRBV27 to TRBJ1-2, with D possibly being TRBD1 (5 bases). CDR3 size: 13 residues. Trimming shortened V by 2 bases and J by 3 bases, and 7 bases separated the two germline ends. Germline lookup yields CDR1 MNHEY and CDR2 SMNVEV (reference sequence). In DNA, the CDR3 is TGTGCCAGCAGTTTAAAGGGGCACTATGGCTACACCTTC. Translating it yields CASSLKGHYGYTF.

About this clone: Compared with germline, one end of the junction differs, possibly owing to a read error. CDR3 amino acids: CASGLGGTGGGGYTF. The CDR3, as DNA: TGTGCCAGCGGCTTGGGAGGGACAGGGGGCGGTGGCTACACCTTC. The gene calls are TRBV5-4 and TRBJ1-2, with TRBD1 matching 12 bases. Germline V lookup: CDR1 SGHNT, CDR2 YYREEE (reference sequence). This CDR3 region has 15 residues. The entire variable domain, with the rest obtained from reference TRBV5-4 and TRBJ1-2, is as follows: ETGVTQSPTHLIKTRGQQVTLRCSSQSGHNTVSWYQQALGQGPQFIFQYYREEENGRGNFPPRFSGLQFPNYSSELNVNALELDDSALYLCASGLGGTGGGGYTFGSGTRLTVV.

For the CDR3, the DNA is TGTGCCAGCAGAAGGGATACGGGCACTGAAGCTTTCTTT. Protein sequence: CASRRDTGTEAFF. V is TRBV2 and J is TRBJ1-1; D uncertain. This CDR3 region has 13 residues. V lost 6 bases to trimming and J lost 4 bases, with 12 bases between them. CDR1 and CDR2 from the germline V gene are SNHLY and FYNNEI. Filled out from reference TRBV2 and TRBJ1-1, the complete variable domain reads EPEVTQTPSHQVTQMGQEVILRCVPISNHLYFYWYRQILGQKVEFLVSFYNNEISEKSEIFDDQFSVERPDGSNFTLKIRSTKLEDSAMYFCASRRDTGTEAFFGQGTRLTVV.

This clone occurred a few times. This chain connects TRBV28 to TRBJ2-5; maybe TRBD1 (5 bases). Gene TRBJ2-7 matches the end of the DNA better, so the J call may be wrong. The V gene's germline CDR1 is MDHEN and CDR2 SYDVKM. The CDR3 length is 15 residues. The CDR3 DNA is TGTGCCAGCAGTTTAGGGTCGGGTACAGGCTACGAGCAGTACTTC. It is translated as CASSLGSGTGYEQYF.

On this clone itself: It is likely a read error: a sequence one base away is far more abundant. The chain carries TRBV7-2 and TRBJ1-4; D possibly corresponds to TRBD1 (5 bases). Germline CDR1 SGHTA, CDR2 FQGNSA. V dropped 5 bases and J dropped 8 bases, with 18 bases sitting between them. The CDR3 has 15 residues. The CDR3 nucleotides are TGTGCCAGCAGCCCACCCGGGGCAGGTACCGAAAAACTGTTTTTT. It is translated as CASSPPGAGTEKLFF. Full variable domain (remainder filled in from reference TRBV7-2 and TRBJ1-4): GAGVSQSPSNKVTEKGKDVELRCDPISGHTALYWYRQSLGQGLEFLIYFQGNSAPDKSGLPSDRFSAERTGGSVSTLTIQRTQQEDSAVYLCASSPPGAGTEKLFFGSGTQLSVL.

The genes are TRBV19 and TRBJ2-1; D is undetermined. V dropped 0 bases and J dropped 7 bases, with 10 bases sitting between them. The CDR3 runs 14 residues. Germline CDR1 and CDR2: LNHDA and SQIVND (reference sequence). The CDR3 loop reads CASSIDKDRNEQFF. CDR3 DNA: TGTGCCAGTAGTATAGATAAGGATAGAAATGAGCAGTTCTTC.

V gene TRBV5-1 combines with J gene TRBJ1-1; 11 positions match TRBD1. V lost 5 bases and J lost 3; bases outside the gene matches: 9. The CDR3 is 16 residues long. The germline V gene has CDR1 SGHRS and CDR2 YFSETQ. The CDR3 region is CASRDRGLSLDTEAFF. CDR3 sequence (DNA): TGCGCCAGCAGGGACAGGGGGCTGTCATTGGACACTGAAGCTTTCTTT.

The rearrangement links TRBV9 to TRBJ2-7; TRBD2 matches at 8 bases. The ends lost 0 bases at V and 4 bases at J; junction bases unmatched: 6. The V gene's germline CDR1 is SGDLS and CDR2 YYNGEE. This CDR3 has 15 amino acids. The CDR3 DNA reads TGTGCCAGCAGCGTAGGGAGCGGGGGTACGTACGAGCAGTACTTC. Its translation is CASSVGSGGTYEQYF.

This chain uses TRBV5-4 with TRBJ2-7, with TRBD1 matching over 7 bases. The V gene end was trimmed by 4 bases and the J gene end by 3 bases; junction bases not matched to a gene: 10. The CDR3 sequence is 15 residues long. Germline V gives CDR1 SGHNT, CDR2 YYREEE (reference sequence). CDR3 region: CASSVQTGFIYEQYF. CDR3 DNA sequence: TGTGCCAGCAGCGTTCAGACAGGGTTCATCTACGAGCAGTACTTC.

The chain has TRBV9 and TRBJ1-1; D is ambiguous. The CDR3 spans 14 residues. CDR1 is SGDLS and CDR2 is YYNGEE in the germline V gene. V lost 3 bases and J 3 bases, leaving 12 bases between the germline ends. DNA of the CDR3: TGTGCCAGCAGCGAGACCCCGCGGGACACTGAAGCTTTCTTT. It specifies CASSETPRDTEAFF. The whole variable domain, remainder taken from reference TRBV9 and TRBJ1-1, is DSGVTQTPKHLITATGQRVTLRCSPRSGDLSVYWYQQSLDQGLQFLIQYYNGEERAKGNILERFSAQQFPDLHSELNLSSLELGDSALYFCASSETPRDTEAFFGQGTRLTVV.

The chain links TRBV28 to TRBJ1-5; D unresolved. CDR1 and CDR2 from the germline V gene are MDHEN and SYDVKM. The CDR3 covers 12 residues. V was cut by 2 bases and J by 7 bases, with 6 bases left in between. CDR3 amino acids: CASSLPAQPQHF. The CDR3 DNA reads TGTGCCAGCAGTTTACCCGCACAGCCCCAGCATTTT.

The chain combines TRBV5-4 with TRBJ2-1; 11 nucleotides match TRBD2. In germline, CDR1 is SGHNT, CDR2 YYREEE (reference sequence). V was pared by 0 bases and J by 2 bases, with 7 bases of the junction left unmatched. This CDR3 has 18 amino acids. This CDR3 reads CASSLGPGLAEAYNEQFF. The CDR3 region has the DNA TGTGCCAGCAGCTTGGGTCCGGGACTAGCGGAGGCCTACAATGAGCAGTTCTTC.

This clone appeared once. V is TRBV6-6 and J is TRBJ1-1, with no clear D. Germline V gives CDR1 MNHNY, CDR2 SVGAGI (reference sequence). This CDR3 has 12 residues. V lost 5 bases, J lost 6 bases, and 10 bases lay in between. The CDR3 spells CASSPRRPEAFF. In nucleotides, the CDR3 is TGTGCCAGCAGTCCTAGGCGTCCTGAAGCTTTCTTT.

J is TRBJ2-7 and V is TRBV21-1. TRBV21-1 is reported as a pseudogene. The CDR3 loop spans 11 amino acids. CDR3 amino acids: CASSQPYEQYF. The CDR3 DNA is TGTGCCAGCAGCCAACCCTACGAGCAGTACTTC.

V is TRBV11-1 and J is TRBJ2-7; 8 bases map to TRBD1. The CDR3 loop spans 14 amino acids. Germline V CDR1 and CDR2: SGHAT, FQDESV (reference sequence). Trimming removed 2 bases from V and 5 bases from J; junction bases left unmatched: 5. The CDR3 is CASSLRTGIHEQYF. CDR3 sequence (DNA): TGTGCCAGCAGCTTAAGGACAGGGATCCACGAGCAGTACTTC.

This chain uses TRBV9 with TRBJ1-2, with D perhaps TRBD1 (6 bases). This CDR3 region has 15 residues. In germline, CDR1 is SGDLS, CDR2 YYNGEE. V was cut by 4 bases and J by 2 bases, with 15 bases left in between. The DNA of the CDR3 is TGTGCCAGCAGCCCCGGGGGGCAGGGGAACTATGGCTACACCTTC. Translation: CASSPGGQGNYGYTF.

V usage is TRBV7-2 and J usage is TRBJ1-2, with no clear D. CDR3 size: 14 residues. V lost 5 bases and J 3 bases, leaving 13 bases between the germline ends. Germline CDR1 is SGHTA and CDR2 is FQGNSA. The CDR3 sequence is CASSPQTRDYGYTF. In nucleotides, the CDR3 is TGTGCCAGCAGCCCGCAGACACGGGACTATGGCTACACCTTC.

The chain carries TRBV7-2 and TRBJ2-7; maybe TRBD2 (6 bases). Per the germline V gene, CDR1 is SGHTA and CDR2 is FQGNSA. This CDR3 is 14 amino acids long. Deletions cut 4 bases from V and 2 bases from J, with 12 bases between. CDR3 in DNA: TGTGCCAGCAGCTCCGGGGGAGGAGCCTACGAGCAGTACTTC. Protein: CASSSGGGAYEQYF.